These T cell receptor beta chains were read from a single sample in a study of cytomegalovirus exposure and HLA in healthy donors. The method was immunoSEQ multiplex PCR; TCRdb's version includes in-frame clones alone and lacks a portion of them. Of over 110,000 clones listed, over 75% are singletons. The sequenced sample consisted of PBMCs. These receptors were collected from a male donor in good health and CMV-seronegative. CDR3s include the opening cysteine and the closing phenylalanine or tryptophan. D genes are given only for firm matches. Expanded clones get a size class; other rows say once, few or many, or leave the size out.

clone size	V gene	D gene	J gene	CDR3 protein	CDR3 DNA
once	TRBV7-9	.	TRBJ2-1	CASSLRSMGAKGIEQFF	TGTGCCAGCAGCTTAAGATCAATGGGGGCAAAGGGGATTGAGCAGTTCTTC
.	TRBV7-3	.	TRBJ2-1	CASSLSHNSYNEQFF	TGTGCCAGCAGCTTAAGTCACAACTCCTACAATGAGCAGTTCTTC
.	TRBV9	TRBD1	TRBJ1-2	CASSEGQGNYGYTF	TGTGCCAGCAGCGAGGGACAGGGGAACTATGGCTACACCTTC
.	TRBV7-2	TRBD1	TRBJ1-2	CASSRGQGDGYTF	TGTGCCAGCAGTCGCGGACAGGGCGATGGCTACACCTTC
.	TRBV6-1	TRBD2	TRBJ2-2	CASCGTIYTGELFF	TGTGCCTCATGCGGGACTATATACACCGGGGAGCTGTTTTTT
once	TRBV10-1	.	TRBJ2-3	CASSEGTANTDTQYF	TGCGCCAGCAGTGAAGGGACTGCAAACACAGATACGCAGTATTTT
.	TRBV11-2	.	TRBJ2-7	CASSFLGLATGEQYF	TGTGCCAGCAGCTTTTTGGGCCTAGCGACGGGTGAGCAGTACTTC
.	TRBV6-5	TRBD2	TRBJ2-7	CASSYLGREGGEQYF	TGTGCCAGCAGTTACCTTGGGCGGGAGGGAGGGGAGCAGTACTTC
.	TRBV28	TRBD1	TRBJ1-1	CASRETGDEGTEAFF	TGTGCCAGCAGGGAGACAGGGGATGAGGGCACTGAAGCTTTCTTT
.	TRBV4-3	.	TRBJ2-1	CASSQAQFSYNEQFF	TGCGCCAGCAGCCAAGCCCAATTCTCCTACAATGAGCAGTTCTTC
.	TRBV19	TRBD1	TRBJ2-2	CASRHRDRGYTGELFF	TGTGCCAGTAGACACCGGGACAGGGGGTATACCGGGGAGCTGTTTTTT
once	TRBV18	.	TRBJ2-7	CASSSSEVQYF	TGTGCCAGCTCCTCTTCGGAGGTTCAGTACTTC
.	TRBV27	TRBD1	TRBJ1-2	CASSSLTGTGWNYGYTF	TGTGCCAGCAGTTCACTTACCGGGACAGGGTGGAACTATGGCTACACCTTC
.	TRBV7-3	.	TRBJ2-5	CASSLTFQETQYF	TGTGCCAGCAGCTTAACCTTTCAAGAGACCCAGTACTTC
.	TRBV13	.	TRBJ2-7	CASSPGRFYEQYF	TGTGCCAGCAGCCCCGGCAGGTTCTACGAGCAGTACTTC
.	TRBV6-5	.	TRBJ1-5	CASSREPRVPPQHF	TGTGCCAGTAGCCGGGAACCTCGCGTCCCGCCCCAGCATTTT
.	TRBV7-9	TRBD2	TRBJ2-2	CASSPGLAGLNTGELFF	TGTGCCAGCAGCCCGGGACTAGCGGGATTGAACACCGGGGAGCTGTTTTTT
.	TRBV2	.	TRBJ1-1	CASSTGIMNTEAFF	TGTGCCAGCAGTACAGGGATCATGAACACTGAAGCTTTCTTT
once	TRBV11-2	.	TRBJ2-7	CASSLAQTYEQYF	TGCGCCAGCAGCTTAGCCCAGACCTACGAGCAGTACTTC
.	TRBV6-5	.	TRBJ2-1	CASSPWIAYNEQFF	TGTGCCAGCAGTCCCTGGATAGCGTACAATGAGCAGTTCTTC
once	TRBV7-8	TRBD2	TRBJ2-7	CASGRTSGSGGEQYF	TGTGCCAGCGGCAGGACTAGCGGGAGTGGAGGCGAGCAGTACTTC
.	TRBV20-1	.	TRBJ2-2	CSAVDTGELFF	TGCAGTGCTGTCGACACCGGGGAGCTGTTTTTT
.	TRBV27	TRBD2	TRBJ2-1	CASSSPLAGGHNEQFF	TGTGCCAGCAGTTCGCCCCTAGCGGGAGGTCACAATGAGCAGTTCTTC
.	TRBV6-5	.	TRBJ1-2	CASSYSQNYGYTF	TGTGCCAGCAGTTACTCCCAGAACTATGGCTACACCTTC
.	TRBV7-6	TRBD1	TRBJ2-7	CASSSGTASYEQYF	TGTGCCAGCAGCTCCGGGACAGCCTCCTACGAGCAGTACTTC
.	TRBV10-3	.	TRBJ1-1	CAISAGEGAFF	TGTGCCATCAGTGCCGGGGAAGGAGCTTTCTTT